The sequence of this T cell receptor (beta chain) was determined in a study of vaccination effects on CD4 cells after COVID-19. For the study at large: Participants got two doses of BNT162b2 or mRNA-1273 vaccine.

Germline V gene data show CDR1 as MNHEY and CDR2 as SVGEGT. This CDR3 is 16 amino acids long. Trimming took off 2 bases at V and 3 bases at J, with 14 bases between the two ends. Sequencing followed a ViraFEST assay step that expanded antigen-specific CD4+ T cells with viral peptide pools. Researchers isolated CD4+ T cells once 9 to 11 days of culture had elapsed. The person acquired a PCR-confirmed SARS-CoV-2 infection between March and December 2020. As for this clone: What it binds is unknown.

Measured with immunoSEQ multiplex PCR; TCRdb has only the in-frame clones, and not every one. The sample shows roughly 25,000 clones, roughly 74% of them seen only once. The TCR comes from a human donor who had a prior SARS-CoV-2 infection. The chain carries TRBV6-2 or TRBV6-3 and TRBJ2-1; D is uncertain. Sequenced here: CD4+ T cells from PBMCs cultured with HCoV-NL63 spike peptides, sampled before COVID-19 vaccination. The CDR3 DNA is TGTGCCAGCAGTTACCCGGACCTACCAAACTACAATGAGCAGTTCTTC. Translated: CASSYPDLPNYNEQFF.